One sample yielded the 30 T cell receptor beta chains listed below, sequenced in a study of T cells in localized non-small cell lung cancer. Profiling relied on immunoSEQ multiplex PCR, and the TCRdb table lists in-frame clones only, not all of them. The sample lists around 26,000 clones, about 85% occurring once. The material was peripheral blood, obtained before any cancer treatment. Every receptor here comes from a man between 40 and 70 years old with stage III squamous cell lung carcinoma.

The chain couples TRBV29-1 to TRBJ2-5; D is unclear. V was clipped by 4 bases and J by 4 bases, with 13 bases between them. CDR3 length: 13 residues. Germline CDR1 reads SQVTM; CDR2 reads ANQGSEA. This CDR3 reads CSVAPPSRETQYF. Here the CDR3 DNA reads TGCAGCGTTGCCCCCCCCTCTCGAGAGACCCAGTACTTC.

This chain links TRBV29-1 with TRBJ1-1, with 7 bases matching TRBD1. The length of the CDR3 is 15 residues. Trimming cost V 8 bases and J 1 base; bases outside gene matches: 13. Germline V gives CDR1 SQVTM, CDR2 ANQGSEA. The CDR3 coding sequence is TGCAGCCCCAGACAGGGTGTAGTAAAGAACACTGAAGCTTTCTTT. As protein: CSPRQGVVKNTEAFF.

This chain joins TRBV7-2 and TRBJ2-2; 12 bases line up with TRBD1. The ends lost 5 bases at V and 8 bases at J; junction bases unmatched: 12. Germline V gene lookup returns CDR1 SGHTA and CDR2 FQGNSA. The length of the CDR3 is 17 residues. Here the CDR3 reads CASSQVPGQGATGELFF. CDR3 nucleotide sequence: TGTGCCAGCAGCCAAGTCCCGGGACAGGGGGCAACTGGGGAGCTGTTTTTT.

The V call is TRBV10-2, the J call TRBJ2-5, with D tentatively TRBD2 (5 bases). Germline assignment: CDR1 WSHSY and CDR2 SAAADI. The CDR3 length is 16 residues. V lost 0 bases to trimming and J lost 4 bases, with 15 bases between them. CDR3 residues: CASSESIRGLGETQYF. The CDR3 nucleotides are TGCGCCAGCAGTGAGTCGATCCGGGGATTGGGAGAGACCCAGTACTTC.

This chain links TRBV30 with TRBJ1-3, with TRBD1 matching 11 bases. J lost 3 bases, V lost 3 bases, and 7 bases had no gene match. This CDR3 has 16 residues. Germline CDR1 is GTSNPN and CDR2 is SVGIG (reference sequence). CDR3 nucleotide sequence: TGTGCCTGGAGCCACGGGACAGGGGGGAATGGAAACACCATATATTTT. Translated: CAWSHGTGGNGNTIYF.

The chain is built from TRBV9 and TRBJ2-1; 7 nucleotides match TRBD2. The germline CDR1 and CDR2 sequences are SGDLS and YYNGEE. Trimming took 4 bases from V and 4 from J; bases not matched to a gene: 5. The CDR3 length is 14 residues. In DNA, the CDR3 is TGTGCCAGCAGCCCTCTAGCGGAGTACAATGAGCAGTTCTTC. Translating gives CASSPLAEYNEQFF.

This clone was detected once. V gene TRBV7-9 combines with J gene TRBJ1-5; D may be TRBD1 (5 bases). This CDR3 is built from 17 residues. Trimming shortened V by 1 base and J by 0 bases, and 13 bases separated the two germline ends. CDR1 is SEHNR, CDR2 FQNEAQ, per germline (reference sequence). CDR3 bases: TGTGCCAGCAGCTTAGGAGGCGGAGGGGCTAGCAATCAGCCCCAGCATTTT. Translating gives CASSLGGGGASNQPQHF.

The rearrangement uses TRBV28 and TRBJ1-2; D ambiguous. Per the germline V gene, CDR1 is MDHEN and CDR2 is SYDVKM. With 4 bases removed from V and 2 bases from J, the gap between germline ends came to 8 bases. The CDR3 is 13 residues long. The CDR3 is CASSSVGNYGYTF. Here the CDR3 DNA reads TGTGCCAGCAGTTCTGTAGGGAACTATGGCTACACCTTC.

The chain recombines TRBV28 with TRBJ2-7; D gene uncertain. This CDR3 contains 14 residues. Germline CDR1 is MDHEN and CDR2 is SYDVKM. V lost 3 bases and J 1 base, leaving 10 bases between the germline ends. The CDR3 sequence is CASSLGLGSYEQYF. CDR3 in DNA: TGTGCCAGCAGTTTGGGATTGGGGTCCTACGAGCAGTACTTC.

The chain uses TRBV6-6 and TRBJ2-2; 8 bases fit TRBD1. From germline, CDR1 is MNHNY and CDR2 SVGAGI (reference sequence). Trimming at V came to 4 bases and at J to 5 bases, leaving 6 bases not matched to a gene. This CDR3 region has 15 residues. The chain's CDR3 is CASSLDRGGTGELFF. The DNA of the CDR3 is TGTGCCAGCAGTTTAGACAGGGGTGGGACCGGGGAGCTGTTTTTT.

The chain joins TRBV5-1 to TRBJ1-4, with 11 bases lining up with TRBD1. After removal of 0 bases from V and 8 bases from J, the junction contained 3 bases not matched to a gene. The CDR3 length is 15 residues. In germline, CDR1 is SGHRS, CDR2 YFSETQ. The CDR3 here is CASSLGTGGEEKLFF. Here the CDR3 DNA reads TGCGCCAGCAGCTTGGGGACAGGGGGCGAAGAAAAACTGTTTTTT.

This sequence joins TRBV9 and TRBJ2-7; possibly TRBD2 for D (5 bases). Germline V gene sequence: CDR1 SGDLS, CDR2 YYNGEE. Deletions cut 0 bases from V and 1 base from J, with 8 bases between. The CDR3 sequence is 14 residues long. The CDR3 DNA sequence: TGTGCCAGCAGCGTAGTTAGCGAATCCTACGAGCAGTACTTC. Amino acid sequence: CASSVVSESYEQYF.

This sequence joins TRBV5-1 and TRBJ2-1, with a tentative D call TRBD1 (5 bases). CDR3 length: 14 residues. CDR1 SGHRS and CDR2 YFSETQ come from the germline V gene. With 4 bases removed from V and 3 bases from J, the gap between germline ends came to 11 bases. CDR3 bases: TGCGCCAGCAGCCGCCAGGGTGACTACAATGAGCAGTTCTTC. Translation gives CASSRQGDYNEQFF. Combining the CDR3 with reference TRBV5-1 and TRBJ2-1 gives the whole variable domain KAGVTQTPRYLIKTRGQQVTLSCSPISGHRSVSWYQQTPGQGLQFLFEYFSETQRNKGNFPGRFSGRQFSNSRSEMNVSTLELGDSALYLCASSRQGDYNEQFFGPGTRLTVL.

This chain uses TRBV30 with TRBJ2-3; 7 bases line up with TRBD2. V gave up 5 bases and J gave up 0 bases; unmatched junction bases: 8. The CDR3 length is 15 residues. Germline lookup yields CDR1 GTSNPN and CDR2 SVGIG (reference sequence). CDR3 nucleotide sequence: TGTGCCTGGCGAGTACCGCGGGGGAGCACAGATACGCAGTATTTT. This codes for CAWRVPRGSTDTQYF.

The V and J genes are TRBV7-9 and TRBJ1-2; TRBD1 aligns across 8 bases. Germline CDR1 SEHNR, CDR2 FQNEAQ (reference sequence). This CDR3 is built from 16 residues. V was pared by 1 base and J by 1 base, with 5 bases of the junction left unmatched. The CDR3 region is CASSLVGQELNYGYTF. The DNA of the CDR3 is TGTGCCAGCAGCTTAGTGGGACAGGAGCTTAACTATGGCTACACCTTC.

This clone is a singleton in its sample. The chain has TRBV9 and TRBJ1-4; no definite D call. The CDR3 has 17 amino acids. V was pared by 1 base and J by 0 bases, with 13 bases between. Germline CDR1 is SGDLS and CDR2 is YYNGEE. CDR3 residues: CASSVSPLDSTNEKLFF. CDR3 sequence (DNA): TGTGCCAGCAGCGTATCACCTTTGGACTCAACTAATGAAAAACTGTTTTTT.

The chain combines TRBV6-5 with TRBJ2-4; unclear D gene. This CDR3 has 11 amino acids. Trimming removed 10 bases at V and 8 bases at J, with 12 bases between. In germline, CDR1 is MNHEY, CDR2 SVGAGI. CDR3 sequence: CATPTWYIQYF. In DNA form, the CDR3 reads TGTGCCACTCCTACTTGGTACATTCAGTACTTC.

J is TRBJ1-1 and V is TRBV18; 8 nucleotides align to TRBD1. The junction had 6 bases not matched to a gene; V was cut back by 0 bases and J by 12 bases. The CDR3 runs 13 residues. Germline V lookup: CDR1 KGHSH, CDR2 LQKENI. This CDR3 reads CASSPPSRGQTFF. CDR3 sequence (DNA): TGTGCCAGCTCACCACCTAGCAGGGGGCAAACTTTCTTT.

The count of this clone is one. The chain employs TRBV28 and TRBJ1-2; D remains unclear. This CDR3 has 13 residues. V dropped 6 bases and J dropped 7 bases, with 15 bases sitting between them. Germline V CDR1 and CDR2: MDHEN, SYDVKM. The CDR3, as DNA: TGTGCCAGCAGGTCAAGGGCCCTCGGTGGCTACACCTTC. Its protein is CASRSRALGGYTF.

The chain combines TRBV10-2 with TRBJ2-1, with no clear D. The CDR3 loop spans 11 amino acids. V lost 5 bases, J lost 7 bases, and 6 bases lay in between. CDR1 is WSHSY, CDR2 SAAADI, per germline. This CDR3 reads CASSKQNEQFF. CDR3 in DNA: TGCGCCAGCAGTAAACAAAATGAGCAGTTCTTC.

CDR3 bases: TGCGCCAGCAGCTTCGGTAGCGGGAGCTCCTACAATGAGCAGTTCTTC. Translation: CASSFGSGSSYNEQFF. The gene calls are TRBV5-1 and TRBJ2-1; 9 bases match TRBD2. The length of the CDR3 is 16 residues. Per germline, CDR1 SGHRS and CDR2 YFSETQ. The J segment lost 0 bases and the V segment lost 2 bases, leaving 3 bases of the junction unmatched.

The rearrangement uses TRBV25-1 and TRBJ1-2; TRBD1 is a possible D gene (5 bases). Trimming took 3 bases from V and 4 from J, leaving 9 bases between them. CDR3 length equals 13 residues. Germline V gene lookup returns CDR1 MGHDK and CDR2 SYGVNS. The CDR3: CASSDGTAYGYTF. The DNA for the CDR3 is TGTGCCAGCAGTGACGGGACGGCCTATGGCTACACCTTC.

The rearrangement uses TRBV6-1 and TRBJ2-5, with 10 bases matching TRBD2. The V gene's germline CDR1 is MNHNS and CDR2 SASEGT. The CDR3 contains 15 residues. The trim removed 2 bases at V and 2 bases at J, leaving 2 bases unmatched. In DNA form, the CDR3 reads TGTGCCAGCAGTGAACTAGCGGGGGATCAAGAGACCCAGTACTTC. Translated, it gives CASSELAGDQETQYF.

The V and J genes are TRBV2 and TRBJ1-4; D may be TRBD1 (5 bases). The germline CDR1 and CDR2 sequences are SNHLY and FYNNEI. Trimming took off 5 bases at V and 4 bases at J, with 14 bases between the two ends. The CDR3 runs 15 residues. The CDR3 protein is CASSLTGRFNEKLFF. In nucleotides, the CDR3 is TGTGCCAGCAGTTTAACAGGCCGCTTTAATGAAAAACTGTTTTTT. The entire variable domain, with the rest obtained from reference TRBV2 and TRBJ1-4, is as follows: EPEVTQTPSHQVTQMGQEVILRCVPISNHLYFYWYRQILGQKVEFLVSFYNNEISEKSEIFDDQFSVERPDGSNFTLKIRSTKLEDSAMYFCASSLTGRFNEKLFFGSGTQLSVL.

The DNA for the CDR3 is TGTGCCAGCAGTACCTCGGGGGTGGGTCTTTCTTACGAGCAGTACTTC. Protein sequence: CASSTSGVGLSYEQYF. The gene calls are TRBV5-4 and TRBJ2-7, with a weak D call TRBD2 (6 bases). Per the germline V gene, CDR1 is SGHNT and CDR2 is YYREEE (reference sequence). CDR3 size: 16 residues. The V and J ends lost 5 bases and 4 bases respectively, with 22 bases between them.

The CDR3 DNA reads as TGTGCCAGCAGTTACTCGGTGACGAACACCGGGGAGCTGTTTTTT. It yields the protein CASSYSVTNTGELFF. The rearrangement uses TRBV6-5 and TRBJ2-2; no clear D. This CDR3 contains 15 residues. The V end lost 0 bases, the J end lost 0 bases, and 5 bases lay between the germline ends. Germline V gene data show CDR1 as MNHEY and CDR2 as SVGAGI.

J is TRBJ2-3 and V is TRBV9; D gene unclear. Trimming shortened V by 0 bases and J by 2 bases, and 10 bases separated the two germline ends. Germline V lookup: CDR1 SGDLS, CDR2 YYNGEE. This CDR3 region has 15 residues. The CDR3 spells CASSVVGRDTDTQYF. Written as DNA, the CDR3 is TGTGCCAGCAGCGTAGTGGGTAGGGACACAGATACGCAGTATTTT.

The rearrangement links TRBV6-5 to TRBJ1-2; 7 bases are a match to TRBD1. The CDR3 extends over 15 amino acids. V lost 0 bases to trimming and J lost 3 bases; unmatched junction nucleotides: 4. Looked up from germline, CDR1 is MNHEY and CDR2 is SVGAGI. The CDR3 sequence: CASSYSWGQYYGYTF. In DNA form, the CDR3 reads TGTGCCAGCAGTTACTCGTGGGGACAGTACTATGGCTACACCTTC.

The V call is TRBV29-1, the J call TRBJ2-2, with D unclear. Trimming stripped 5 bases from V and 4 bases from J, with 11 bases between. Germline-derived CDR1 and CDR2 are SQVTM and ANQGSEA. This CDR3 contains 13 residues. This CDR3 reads CSVLLRVTGELFF. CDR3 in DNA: TGCAGCGTTCTTTTGAGAGTCACCGGGGAGCTGTTTTTT.

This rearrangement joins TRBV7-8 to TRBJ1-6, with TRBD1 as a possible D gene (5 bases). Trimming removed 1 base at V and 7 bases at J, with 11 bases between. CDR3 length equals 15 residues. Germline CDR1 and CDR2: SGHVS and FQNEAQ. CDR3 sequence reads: CASSLGGEDNSPLHF. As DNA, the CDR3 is TGTGCCAGCAGCTTAGGGGGGGAGGACAATTCACCCCTCCACTTT.